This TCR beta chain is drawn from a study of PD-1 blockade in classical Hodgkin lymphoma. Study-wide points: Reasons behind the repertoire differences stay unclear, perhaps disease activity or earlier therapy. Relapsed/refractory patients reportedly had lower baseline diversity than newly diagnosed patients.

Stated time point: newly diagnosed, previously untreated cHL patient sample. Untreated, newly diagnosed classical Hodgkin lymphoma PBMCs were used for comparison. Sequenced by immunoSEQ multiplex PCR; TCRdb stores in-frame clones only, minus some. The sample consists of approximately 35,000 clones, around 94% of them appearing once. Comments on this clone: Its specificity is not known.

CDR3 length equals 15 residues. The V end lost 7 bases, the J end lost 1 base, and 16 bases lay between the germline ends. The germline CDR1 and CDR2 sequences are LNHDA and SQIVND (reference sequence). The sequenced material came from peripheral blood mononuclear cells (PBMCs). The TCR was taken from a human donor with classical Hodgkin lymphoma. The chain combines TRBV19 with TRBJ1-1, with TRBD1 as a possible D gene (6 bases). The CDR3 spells CASMPLDRPNTEAFF. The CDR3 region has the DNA TGTGCCAGTATGCCCCTTGACAGGCCGAACACTGAAGCTTTCTTT.